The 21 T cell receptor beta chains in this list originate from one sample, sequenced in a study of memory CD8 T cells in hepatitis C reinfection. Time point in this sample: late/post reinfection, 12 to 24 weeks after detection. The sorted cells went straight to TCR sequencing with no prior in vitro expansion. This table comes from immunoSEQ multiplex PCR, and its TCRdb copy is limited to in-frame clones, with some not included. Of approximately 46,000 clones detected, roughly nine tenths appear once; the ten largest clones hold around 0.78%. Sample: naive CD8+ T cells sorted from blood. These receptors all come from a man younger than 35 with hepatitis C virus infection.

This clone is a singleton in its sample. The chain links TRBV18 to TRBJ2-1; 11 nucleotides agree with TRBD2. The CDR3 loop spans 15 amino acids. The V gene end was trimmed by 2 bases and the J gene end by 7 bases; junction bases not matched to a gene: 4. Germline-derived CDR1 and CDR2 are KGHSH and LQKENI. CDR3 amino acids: CASSPASGGRNEQFF. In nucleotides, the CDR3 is TGTGCCAGCTCACCAGCTAGCGGGGGGCGGAATGAGCAGTTCTTC.

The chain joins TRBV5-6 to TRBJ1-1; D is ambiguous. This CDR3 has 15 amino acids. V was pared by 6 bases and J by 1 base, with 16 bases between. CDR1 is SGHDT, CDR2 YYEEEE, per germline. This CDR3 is CASTPWEAKNTEAFF. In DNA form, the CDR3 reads TGTGCCAGCACCCCCTGGGAGGCTAAGAACACTGAAGCTTTCTTT.

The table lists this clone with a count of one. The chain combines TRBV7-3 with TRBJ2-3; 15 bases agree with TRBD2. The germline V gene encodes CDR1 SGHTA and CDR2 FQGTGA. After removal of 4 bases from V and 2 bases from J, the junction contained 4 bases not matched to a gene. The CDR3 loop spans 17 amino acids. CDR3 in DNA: TGTGCCAGCAGCTCCGGACTAGCGGGAGGGGTCACAGATACGCAGTATTTT. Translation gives CASSSGLAGGVTDTQYF.

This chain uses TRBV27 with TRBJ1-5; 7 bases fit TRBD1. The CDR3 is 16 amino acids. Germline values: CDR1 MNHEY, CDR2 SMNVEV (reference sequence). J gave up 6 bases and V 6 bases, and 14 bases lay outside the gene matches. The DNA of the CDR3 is TGTGCCAGCAGCTCTTCTTTACAGGGGTTGGGTCAGCCCCAGCATTTT. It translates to CASSSSLQGLGQPQHF.

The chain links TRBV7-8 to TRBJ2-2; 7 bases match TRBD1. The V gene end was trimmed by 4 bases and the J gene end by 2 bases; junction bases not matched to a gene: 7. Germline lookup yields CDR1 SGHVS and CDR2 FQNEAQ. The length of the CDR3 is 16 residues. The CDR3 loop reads CASSSGTAINTGELFF. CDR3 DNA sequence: TGTGCCAGCAGCTCCGGGACAGCAATTAACACCGGGGAGCTGTTTTTT.

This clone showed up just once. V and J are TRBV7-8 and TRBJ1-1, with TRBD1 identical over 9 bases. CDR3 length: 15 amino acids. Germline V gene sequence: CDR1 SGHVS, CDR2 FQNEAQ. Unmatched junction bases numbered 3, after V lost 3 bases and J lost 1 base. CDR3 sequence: CASSLGQGWNTEAFF. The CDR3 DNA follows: TGTGCCAGCAGCTTGGGACAGGGCTGGAACACTGAAGCTTTCTTT.

This chain's CDR3 is CASSLKSGQGANNEQFF. The CDR3 DNA follows: TGTGCCAGCAGCTTAAAATCTGGACAGGGGGCCAACAATGAGCAGTTCTTC. The rearrangement links TRBV7-9 to TRBJ2-1; 11 bases fit TRBD1. The V gene end was trimmed by 2 bases and the J gene end by 5 bases; junction bases not matched to a gene: 8. Germline loops: CDR1 SEHNR, CDR2 FQNEAQ (reference sequence). The CDR3 extends over 17 amino acids. The complete variable domain, with remaining parts taken from reference TRBV7-9 and TRBJ2-1, reads DTGVSQNPRHKITKRGQNVTFRCDPISEHNRLYWYRQTLGQGPEFLTYFQNEAQLEKSRLLSDRFSAERPKGSFSTLEIQRTEQGDSAMYLCASSLKSGQGANNEQFFGPGTRLTVL.

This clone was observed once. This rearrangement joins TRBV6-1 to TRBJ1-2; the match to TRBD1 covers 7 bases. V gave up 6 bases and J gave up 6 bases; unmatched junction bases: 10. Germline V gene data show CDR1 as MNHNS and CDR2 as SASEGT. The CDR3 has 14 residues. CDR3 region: CASRGTGDGDGYTF. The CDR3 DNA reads TGTGCCAGCAGGGGTACAGGGGATGGGGATGGCTACACCTTC.

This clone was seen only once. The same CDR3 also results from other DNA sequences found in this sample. DNA for the CDR3: TGTGCCAGCAGCTCAACAGGGGGCGTATGGTCACCCCTCCACTTT. This gives the protein CASSSTGGVWSPLHF. The V call is TRBV9, the J call TRBJ1-6; TRBD1 agrees at 9 bases. CDR3 length: 15 residues. Germline V CDR1 and CDR2: SGDLS, YYNGEE. J lost 10 bases, V lost 4 bases, and 9 bases had no gene match.

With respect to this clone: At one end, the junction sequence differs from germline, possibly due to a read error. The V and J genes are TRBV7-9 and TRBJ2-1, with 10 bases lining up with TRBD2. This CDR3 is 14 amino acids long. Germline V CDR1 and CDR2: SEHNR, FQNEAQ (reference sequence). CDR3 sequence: CASSLAGDSNEQFF. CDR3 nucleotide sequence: TGTGCCAGCAGCCTAGCGGGGGACTCCAATGAGCAGTTCTTC.

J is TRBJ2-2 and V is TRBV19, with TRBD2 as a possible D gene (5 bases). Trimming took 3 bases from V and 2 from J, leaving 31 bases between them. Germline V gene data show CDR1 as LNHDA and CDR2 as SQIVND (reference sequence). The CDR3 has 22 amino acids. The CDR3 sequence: CASSIEGADLLRYFPNTGELFF. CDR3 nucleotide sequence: TGTGCCAGTAGTATCGAGGGAGCGGACTTACTTCGATACTTCCCCAACACCGGGGAGCTGTTTTTT.

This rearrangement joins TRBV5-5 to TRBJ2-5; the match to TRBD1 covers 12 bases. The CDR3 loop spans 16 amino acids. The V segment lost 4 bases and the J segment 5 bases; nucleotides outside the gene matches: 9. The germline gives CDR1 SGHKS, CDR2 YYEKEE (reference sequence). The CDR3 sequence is CASSRTPGQGAETQYF. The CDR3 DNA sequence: TGTGCCAGCAGCCGAACCCCGGGACAGGGGGCGGAGACCCAGTACTTC.

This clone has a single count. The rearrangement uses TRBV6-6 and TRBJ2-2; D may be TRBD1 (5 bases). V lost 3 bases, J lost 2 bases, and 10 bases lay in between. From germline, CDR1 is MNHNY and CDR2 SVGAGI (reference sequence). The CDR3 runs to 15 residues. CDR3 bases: TGTGCCAGCAGTTATCGACAGTTTAACACCGGGGAGCTGTTTTTT. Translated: CASSYRQFNTGELFF.

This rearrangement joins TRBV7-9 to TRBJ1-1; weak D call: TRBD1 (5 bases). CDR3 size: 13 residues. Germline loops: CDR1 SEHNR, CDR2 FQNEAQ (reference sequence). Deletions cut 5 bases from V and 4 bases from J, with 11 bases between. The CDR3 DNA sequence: TGTGCCAGCAGCCTGGGGGGGTGCACTGAAGCTTTCTTT. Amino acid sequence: CASSLGGCTEAFF. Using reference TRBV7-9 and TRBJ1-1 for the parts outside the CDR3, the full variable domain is DTGVSQNPRHKITKRGQNVTFRCDPISEHNRLYWYRQTLGQGPEFLTYFQNEAQLEKSRLLSDRFSAERPKGSFSTLEIQRTEQGDSAMYLCASSLGGCTEAFFGQGTRLTVV.

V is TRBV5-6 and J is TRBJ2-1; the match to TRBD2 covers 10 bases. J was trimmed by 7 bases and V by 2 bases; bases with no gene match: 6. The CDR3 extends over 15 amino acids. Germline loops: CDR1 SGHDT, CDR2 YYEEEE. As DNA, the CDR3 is TGTGCCAGCAGCTTAATTAGTAGCGGGAGGAATGAGCAGTTCTTC. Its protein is CASSLISSGRNEQFF. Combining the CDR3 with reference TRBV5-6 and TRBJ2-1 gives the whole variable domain DAGVTQSPTHLIKTRGQQVTLRCSPKSGHDTVSWYQQALGQGPQFIFQYYEEEERQRGNFPDRFSGHQFPNYSSELNVNALLLGDSALYLCASSLISSGRNEQFFGPGTRLTVL.

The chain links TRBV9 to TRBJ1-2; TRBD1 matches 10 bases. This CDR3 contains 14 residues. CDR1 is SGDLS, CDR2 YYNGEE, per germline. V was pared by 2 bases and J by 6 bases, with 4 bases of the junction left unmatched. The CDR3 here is CASSVTGQGNGYTF. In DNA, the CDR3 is TGTGCCAGCAGCGTCACGGGACAGGGGAATGGCTACACCTTC.

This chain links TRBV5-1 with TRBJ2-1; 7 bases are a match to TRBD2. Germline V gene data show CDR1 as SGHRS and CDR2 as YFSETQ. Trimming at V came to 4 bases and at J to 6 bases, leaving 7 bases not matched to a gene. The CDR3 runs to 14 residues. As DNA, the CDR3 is TGCGCCAGCAGCCCCGCCGGACTAGTCAATGAGCAGTTCTTC. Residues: CASSPAGLVNEQFF.

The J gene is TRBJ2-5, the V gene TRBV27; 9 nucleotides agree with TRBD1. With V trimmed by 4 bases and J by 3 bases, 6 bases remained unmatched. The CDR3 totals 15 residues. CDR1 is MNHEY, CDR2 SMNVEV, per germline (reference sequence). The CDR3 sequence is CASSSQGALKETQYF. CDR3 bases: TGTGCCAGCAGTTCACAGGGGGCCCTGAAAGAGACCCAGTACTTC.

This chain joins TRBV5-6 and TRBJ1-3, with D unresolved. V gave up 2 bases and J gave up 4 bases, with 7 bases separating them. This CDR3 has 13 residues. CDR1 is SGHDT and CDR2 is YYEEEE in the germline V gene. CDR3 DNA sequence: TGTGCCAGCAGCTTACAGTCAGGAAACACCATATATTTT. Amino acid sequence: CASSLQSGNTIYF.

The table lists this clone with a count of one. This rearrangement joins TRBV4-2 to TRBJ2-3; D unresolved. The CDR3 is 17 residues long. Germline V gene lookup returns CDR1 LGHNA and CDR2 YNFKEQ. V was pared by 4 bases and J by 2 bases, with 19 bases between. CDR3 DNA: TGTGCCAGCAGCCCCTTCAAAGGCGGTCCCGACACAGATACGCAGTATTTT. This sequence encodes CASSPFKGGPDTDTQYF.

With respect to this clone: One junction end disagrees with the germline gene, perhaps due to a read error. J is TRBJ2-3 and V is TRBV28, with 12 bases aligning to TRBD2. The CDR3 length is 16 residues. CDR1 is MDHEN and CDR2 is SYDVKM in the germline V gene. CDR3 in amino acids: CASSFLTSGSKDTQYF. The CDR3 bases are TGTGCCAGCAGTTTCCTGACTAGCGGGAGCAAAGATACGCAGTATTTT.